The 29 T cell receptor beta chains listed next were all sequenced from one sample in a study of T cell repertoires in cytomegalovirus infection. No cognate antigen is known for these TCRs. Using its own MiXCR run on the reads, TCRdb lists one record per CDR3 protein. The table lists 900,000 to 950,000 distinct CDR3 sequences, less than 35% of them singletons. Sequences were derived from cultured CD8+ T cells from PBMCs, sampled from culture after CMV antigen stimulation. These receptors came from a human donor in good health (CMV status not recorded). Some clones in this sample may be carry-over from other donors' samples.

This clonotype was picked up one time. The V gene is TRBV11-2, the J gene TRBJ2-2, with TRBD1 identical over 9 bases. CDR1 is SGHAT and CDR2 is FQNNGV in the germline V gene. This CDR3 has 17 residues. J gave up 3 bases and V 0 bases, and 5 bases lay outside the gene matches. In DNA form, the CDR3 reads TGTGCCAGCAGCTTAGATGGGGACAGGGTATACACCGGGGAGCTGTTTTTT. Protein: CASSLDGDRVYTGELFF.

This clonotype occurred a few times. This chain links TRBV10-2 with TRBJ2-1; D could derive from TRBD1 or TRBD2 (5 bases each). Looked up from germline, CDR1 is WSHSY and CDR2 is SAAADI. Deletions cut 2 bases from V and 8 bases from J, with 16 bases between. This CDR3 spans 15 amino acids. CDR3 nucleotides: TGCGCCAGCAGTGAGCTTAGGATAGGGGACGATGAGCAGTTCTTC. Translating gives CASSELRIGDDEQFF.

This clonotype was found a few times. The V call is TRBV19, the J call TRBJ1-1, with D tentatively TRBD1 (5 bases). V lost 4 bases and J lost 4, with 10 bases in between. The CDR3 has 13 residues. CDR1 LNHDA and CDR2 SQIVND come from the germline V gene (reference sequence). DNA for the CDR3: TGTGCCAGTAGTAGGGCAGGGACCACTGAAGCTTTCTTT. Protein product: CASSRAGTTEAFF.

The chain carries TRBV20-1 and TRBJ1-1, with 9 bases aligning to TRBD1. This CDR3 has 19 amino acids. With V trimmed by 1 base and J by 4 bases, 19 bases remained unmatched. The germline V gene has CDR1 DFQATT and CDR2 SNEGSKA (reference sequence). DNA of the CDR3: TGCAGTGCTAGAGTCTTTCGGGACAGGGCTGTAGGATTGGTCACTGAAGCTTTCTTT. Translation gives CSARVFRDRAVGLVTEAFF.

This clonotype showed up just a few times. The V and J genes are TRBV6-5 and TRBJ2-7; 10 nucleotides line up with TRBD2. The germline gives CDR1 MNHEY, CDR2 SVGAGI. After removal of 5 bases from V and 6 bases from J, the junction contained 13 bases not matched to a gene. The CDR3 covers 16 residues. The CDR3 region is CASSPRGSGGASEQYV. The CDR3, as DNA: TGTGCCAGCAGTCCCCGAGGGAGCGGGGGGGCCAGCGAGCAGTACGTC.

This clonotype was observed a handful of times. The CDR3 protein is CSSIGTSGGGYNEQFF. Written as DNA, the CDR3 is TGCAGCTCGATAGGGACTAGCGGGGGGGGCTACAATGAGCAGTTCTTC. The chain has TRBV29-1 and TRBJ2-1, with 16 positions matching TRBD2. V was pared by 8 bases and J by 3 bases, with 7 bases of the junction left unmatched. Germline CDR1 is SQVTM and CDR2 is ANQGSEA. CDR3 length: 16 residues.

The rearrangement joins TRBV2 to TRBJ2-1, with TRBD2 identical over 7 bases. Germline trimming cut 7 bases from V and 3 bases from J; bases unmatched to any gene: 3. Germline V gene sequence: CDR1 SNHLY, CDR2 FYNNEI. The CDR3 extends over 13 amino acids. DNA for the CDR3: TGTGCCAGCAAAGCGGGGAGCTACAATGAGCAGTTCTTC. It is translated as CASKAGSYNEQFF.

Notes on this clonotype: The conserved final phenylalanine or tryptophan is absent from the CDR3, which likely points to a read error. The chain employs TRBV5-6 and TRBJ2-1; 11 bases match TRBD1. Germline trimming cut 4 bases from V and 9 bases from J; bases unmatched to any gene: 12. The length of the CDR3 is 16 residues. CDR1 is SGHDT and CDR2 is YYEEEE in the germline V gene. In DNA form, the CDR3 reads TGTGCCAGCAGCGAAGGACAGGGGGCGATTTGGGGTGAGCAGTTCTTA. Translation: CASSEGQGAIWGEQFL.

This rearrangement joins TRBV20-1 to TRBJ1-2, with 8 bases that match TRBD1. Per the germline V gene, CDR1 is DFQATT and CDR2 is SNEGSKA (reference sequence). The V gene end was trimmed by 3 bases and the J gene end by 4 bases; junction bases not matched to a gene: 7. CDR3 size: 14 residues. The CDR3 DNA is TGCAGTGCTAGTTATCAGGGGGCGGGCTATGGCTACACCTTC. Translating it yields CSASYQGAGYGYTF.

The V and J genes are TRBV27 and TRBJ2-7, with TRBD1 identical over 8 bases. This CDR3 has 14 amino acids. Germline CDR1 reads MNHEY; CDR2 reads SMNVEV (reference sequence). V lost 2 bases, J lost 6 bases, and 6 bases stayed unmatched. In DNA, the CDR3 is TGTGCCAGCAGTTTAACCAGGGGGCGCTTCGAGCAGTACTTC. Encoded protein: CASSLTRGRFEQYF.

This clonotype has a handful of counts. This chain links TRBV7-2 with TRBJ1-2, with a tentative D call TRBD1 (5 bases). V lost 4 bases and J 8 bases, leaving 20 bases between the germline ends. CDR1 SGHTA and CDR2 FQGNSA come from the germline V gene. The CDR3 covers 15 residues. CDR3 loop: CASSSQGTLLEGYTF. The CDR3 nucleotides are TGTGCCAGCAGCTCTCAGGGTACCCTTTTAGAGGGCTACACCTTC.

This clonotype was seen at least ten times. The chain uses TRBV27 and TRBJ1-1; D gene uncertain. The germline V gene has CDR1 MNHEY and CDR2 SMNVEV (reference sequence). The V end was cut by 4 bases, the J end by 7 bases, with 7 bases between. The CDR3 contains 11 residues. The CDR3 sequence: CASSSGREAFF. As DNA, the CDR3 is TGTGCCAGCAGTTCCGGGCGTGAAGCTTTCTTT.

The gene calls are TRBV7-2 and TRBJ2-2; no definite D call. The germline V gene encodes CDR1 SGHTA and CDR2 FQGNSA. V gave up 1 base and J gave up 3 bases, with 21 bases separating them. The CDR3 spans 19 residues. CDR3: CASSLESLGLRGDTGELFF. The CDR3 DNA is TGTGCCAGCAGCTTAGAGAGTCTAGGGCTTCGTGGGGACACCGGGGAGCTGTTTTTT.

The sample holds a few counts of this clonotype. The genes are TRBV24-1 and TRBJ1-5; D call uncertain. Germline V gene lookup returns CDR1 KGHDR and CDR2 SFDVKD. The CDR3 is 12 amino acids. Trimming removed 9 bases at V and 4 bases at J, with 9 bases between. The CDR3, as DNA: TGTGCCACCCAAGACGAAAATCAGCCCCAGCATTTT. Its translation is CATQDENQPQHF.

This clonotype was detected a few times. The V call is TRBV6-2 or TRBV6-3, the J call TRBJ2-1; tentatively, D is TRBD1 (6 bases). Germline CDR1 reads MNHEY; CDR2 reads SVGEGT. V was trimmed by 4 bases and J by 3 bases, leaving 10 bases between them. The CDR3 sequence is 14 residues long. DNA of the CDR3: TGTGCCAGCAGTTTTGACAGGCACTACAATGAGCAGTTCTTC. Amino acid sequence: CASSFDRHYNEQFF.

This clonotype has only a few counts. V gene TRBV27 combines with J gene TRBJ2-7, with D unresolved. Germline V CDR1 and CDR2: MNHEY, SMNVEV (reference sequence). V was pared by 2 bases and J by 2 bases, with 10 bases between. The CDR3 length is 14 residues. The CDR3 DNA sequence: TGTGCCAGCAGTTTAAATGGGTTAACCTACGAGCAGTACGTC. It yields the protein CASSLNGLTYEQYV.

The chain employs TRBV2 and TRBJ2-3, with D possibly being TRBD1 or TRBD2 (6 bases each). The CDR3 sequence is 16 residues long. Germline V gene lookup returns CDR1 SNHLY and CDR2 FYNNEI. The V end was cut by 0 bases, the J end by 0 bases, with 10 bases between. CDR3 nucleotide sequence: TGTGCCAGCAGTGAAGCGGGGGGCCCTAGCACAGATACGCAGTATTTT. Amino acid sequence: CASSEAGGPSTDTQYF.

This clonotype was detected only a few times. J is TRBJ1-1 and V is TRBV6-5, with D maybe TRBD1 (5 bases). V was shortened by 0 bases and J by 6 bases, with 8 bases between the two germline ends. CDR1 MNHEY and CDR2 SVGAGI come from the germline V gene. The CDR3 totals 13 residues. CDR3 region: CASSYSGGSEAFF. The CDR3 DNA follows: TGTGCCAGCAGTTACTCCGGGGGATCTGAAGCTTTCTTT.

The table lists this clonotype with a few counts. The rearrangement links TRBV6-6 to TRBJ2-3; D possibly uses TRBD1 or TRBD2 (6 bases each). V lost 7 bases and J lost 0, with 14 bases in between. The CDR3 runs 15 residues. Germline-derived CDR1 and CDR2 are MNHNY and SVGAGI (reference sequence). CDR3 sequence (DNA): TGTGCCAGCAAGGGGGGCCTCGCTAGCACAGATACGCAGTATTTT. It codes for CASKGGLASTDTQYF.

This clonotype has a count of ten or more. The chain carries TRBV5-1 and TRBJ1-2; 9 bases match TRBD1. The germline V gene encodes CDR1 SGHRS and CDR2 YFSETQ. This CDR3 region has 16 residues. V was clipped by 1 base and J by 3 bases; unmatched bases: 7. CDR3 DNA sequence: TGCGCCAGCAGCTTGACAGGGGGCAAGGTTGACTATGGCTACACCTTC. Translated, it gives CASSLTGGKVDYGYTF.

The chain joins TRBV7-6 to TRBJ1-2, with D possibly matching TRBD1 (6 bases). Trimming removed 4 bases at V and 0 bases at J, with 15 bases between. This CDR3 has 16 residues. Germline V lookup: CDR1 SGHVS, CDR2 FNYEAQ. The CDR3 loop is CASSSPTGPSNYGYTF. DNA for the CDR3: TGTGCCAGCAGCTCCCCTACAGGGCCCTCTAACTATGGCTACACCTTC.

In DNA, the CDR3 is TGTGCTAGTGGTTTGGGGGGACGGAGCACAGATACGCAGTATTTT. Its protein is CASGLGGRSTDTQYF. This chain uses TRBV12-5 with TRBJ2-3; D might be TRBD1 or TRBD2, each matching 5 bases. This CDR3 contains 15 residues. Germline CDR1 reads LGHNT; CDR2 reads FRNRAP. V lost 1 base and J 0 bases, leaving 8 bases between the germline ends.

J is TRBJ2-6 and V is TRBV29-1; no firm D call. Germline V lookup: CDR1 SQVTM, CDR2 ANQGSEA. V shed 5 bases and J shed 4 bases, with 6 bases lying between them. The CDR3 totals 12 residues. The CDR3 is CSVPTGANVLTF. In DNA, the CDR3 is TGCAGCGTTCCGACAGGGGCCAACGTCCTGACTTTC.

This rearrangement joins TRBV10-3 to TRBJ1-1; 10 positions agree with TRBD1. V dropped 3 bases and J dropped 4; count of bases not matched to a gene: 8. Germline values: CDR1 ENHRY, CDR2 SYGVKD. The CDR3 is 16 residues long. CDR3 sequence reads: CAISDPGQGLSTEAFF. CDR3 DNA: TGTGCCATCAGTGATCCGGGACAGGGGTTAAGCACTGAAGCTTTCTTT.

The chain has TRBV4-1 and TRBJ2-1; no reliable D call. Germline-derived CDR1 and CDR2 are MGHRA and YSYEKL. The V and J ends lost 0 bases and 2 bases respectively, with 8 bases between them. The CDR3 has 15 amino acids. This chain's CDR3 is CASSQDPGPYNEQFF. In nucleotides, the CDR3 is TGCGCCAGCAGCCAAGATCCTGGGCCCTACAATGAGCAGTTCTTC.

About this clonotype: Compared with germline, one end of the junction differs, possibly owing to a read error. V gene TRBV7-9 combines with J gene TRBJ1-5; D gene uncertain. This CDR3 spans 13 amino acids. In germline, CDR1 is SEHNR, CDR2 FQNEAQ (reference sequence). CDR3 coding DNA: TGTGCCAGTAGCTTAGAAGGGTTGAGGCCCCAGCATTTT. Translation: CASSLEGLRPQHF.

This clonotype appeared many times. The V call is TRBV4-1, the J call TRBJ1-2, with D unresolved. The CDR3 contains 14 residues. CDR1 is MGHRA and CDR2 is YSYEKL in the germline V gene. V lost 3 bases, J lost 3 bases, and 11 bases lay in between. CDR3 in DNA: TGCGCCAGCAGCCAGGTCTCAGGTGACTATGGCTACACCTTC. It codes for CASSQVSGDYGYTF.

The table lists this clonotype with a few counts. The CDR3 DNA follows: TGTGCCAGCAGTGTAGACCCGGCCTACTATGGCTACACCTTC. As protein: CASSVDPAYYGYTF. J is TRBJ1-2 and V is TRBV6-1; D not resolved. V shed 4 bases and J shed 3 bases, with 12 bases lying between them. Germline V CDR1 and CDR2: MNHNS, SASEGT. This CDR3 has 14 residues.

This chain uses TRBV12-3 or TRBV12-4 with TRBJ1-4; no clear D. V was shortened by 6 bases and J by 8 bases, with 19 bases between the two germline ends. The CDR3 spans 15 residues. The CDR3 protein is CASRHSRVVNEKLFF. CDR3 sequence (DNA): TGTGCCAGCAGACACTCCCGGGTTGTAAACGAAAAACTGTTTTTT.